This TCR beta chain was sequenced during a study of early stage breast cancer tumors. Study-level background: Each sample averaged approximately 9.8-fold read coverage. General study findings and limits: Blood repertoires resembled normal breast more than tumor. Tumors had around 2.5-fold higher T cell density than normal breast.

As concerns this clone: What it binds is unknown.

Blood replicates held 0.5 ug DNA, tumor or normal breast roughly 1.5 ug, two each. Measured with immunoSEQ multiplex PCR; TCRdb has only the in-frame clones, and not every one. Here the sample spans 5,900 or so clones, 65% to 80% being singletons. Germline assignment: CDR1 SGHRS and CDR2 YFSETQ. V lost 0 bases and J 8 bases, leaving 11 bases between the germline ends. The CDR3 totals 13 residues. V is TRBV5-1 and J is TRBJ1-2; D perhaps matches TRBD1 (5 bases). Sequencing was performed on breast tumor tissue. The TCR was taken from a person aged 55 to 75 with breast cancer. In DNA form, the CDR3 reads TGCGCCAGCAGCTTGGAAGGGGAAAACGGCTACACCTTC. This codes for CASSLEGENGYTF.